This TCR beta chain was recovered during a study of blood T cell repertoires in COVID-19 (dated by TCRdb to the early 2020s). The study in broad terms: Samples covering the acute and convalescent phases of COVID-19 were provided by collaborators in the United States, Italy and Spain. The prospective study material was composed of cDNA or gDNA derived from T cells, B-cell-depleted T cells, or PBMCs. The dataset comprised deeply sampled blood TCRbeta repertoires from subjects exposed to, actively infected with, or recovered from COVID-19. The repertoires were released in a freely available public database meant as a resource for research on the immune response to SARS-CoV-2. The samples were drawn from the first 160 participants of the ongoing ImmuneRACE study and from 1,254 subjects provided by 6 global collaborators. Sample metadata almost always included a de-identified subject ID, COVID-19 status, age in years and sex. Where available, HLA class I and class II types were obtained from metadata supplied by the sample provider rather than from assay-based typing. Broader findings and caveats from the paper: Clinical and demographic metadata were provided uncurated, with the amount varying by source and participant.

Looking up the germline V gene yields CDR1 MNHEY and CDR2 SVGAGI. V is reduced by 5 bases and J by 4 bases, leaving a spacing of 12 bases between them. The CDR3 covers 13 residues, taking in both the cysteine and the phenylalanine. CDR3 DNA only is kept here, 39 bases in frame from base 1. TCRbeta CDR3 regions were amplified from genomic DNA by means of the immunoSEQ Assay, a bias-controlled multiplex PCR. In the source study's methods: Within the assay, amplification of reference gene primers was used to estimate how many nucleated cells each sample contained. To quantify the absolute abundance of each unique TCRbeta CDR3 rearrangement, sequence reads were collapsed and filtered. For each sample, productive Simpson clonality was calculated by taking the square root of Simpson's diversity index across productive rearrangements. Imported from immuneACCESS, the table was reduced by TCRdb to in-frame sequences with V and J called. These copies leave out some clones; in studies compared against another copy, an unresolved V gene accounts for under half, and the cause of the remainder is not known. V and J calls and clone size follow that table, whereas D and trimming were derived from the DNA. The sample table holds tens of thousands of clones, of which roughly 80% were seen once. The top ten clonotypes cover roughly 5.9% of the sample.

As to this clone: There is no known antigen for this receptor. The sample holds no much larger clone one base away, and base qualities are not on file.

Whole blood was collected in K2EDTA tubes by collaborating institutions according to the institutions' own protocols. Collaborator samples were shipped for TCRbeta analysis as frozen whole blood, isolated PBMCs, or DNA extracted from either sample type. Sequenced input: peripheral blood. The chain was built from TRBV6-5 and TRBJ2-7; no D gene is confidently identified. This TCR derives from a human donor in a cohort sampled during active or convalescent COVID-19. DNA sequence: TGTGCCAGCAGTCCCCAGGCCCATTACGAGCAGTACTTC. Its protein is CASSPQAHYEQYF.